Given below is one TCR beta chain in context. Its specificity is unknown. V was pared by 6 bases and J by 2 bases, with 17 bases between. CDR3 size: 15 residues. CDR1 MNHEY and CDR2 SVGEGT come from the germline V gene. This sample is drawn from a study of response to subunit inactivated influenza vaccine. Regarding the study as a whole: After each seasonal influenza vaccination, few new T cells are recruited, the authors suggested.

One entry per CDR3 protein, called by TCRdb with MiXCR from the RT-PCR reads. This sample has some 850,000 distinct CDR3 sequences; 18% occur once, and the top ten carry roughly 11%. The source was PBMCs from blood, collected about 5 days after vaccination. This receptor was taken from a middle-aged man who received an inactivated influenza vaccine. The genes are TRBV6-2 or TRBV6-3 and TRBJ2-7; TRBD2 might be the D (5 bases). The CDR3 nucleotides are TGTGCCAGCAGATGGACTTCCCGACCTACCTACGAGCAGTACTTC. It encodes CASRWTSRPTYEQYF.